What follows describes a single TCR beta chain. The data stem from a study of OX40 agonist ivuxolimab in advanced cancers. Study background: Given to patients was ivuxolimab, an agonistic anti-OX40 (CD134) antibody. Each patient was given ivuxolimab into a vein every 2 weeks, at 0.01 to 10 mg/kg. Two patients with cutaneous melanoma and one with hepatocellular carcinoma, three in total, showed partial responses.

The table came from immunoSEQ multiplex PCR; TCRdb's copy has only in-frame clones and leaves some out. Among about 77,000 clones listed, around 83% were seen once. Collection of blood occurred at baseline, at cycle 4 day 1, and at cycle 7 day 1. With 3 bases clipped from V and 0 bases from J, the junction kept 1 base outside the gene matches. Looked up from germline, CDR1 is SGHTS and CDR2 is YDEGEE. This CDR3 comprises 15 residues. The TCR originated in an adult with an advanced solid tumor such as melanoma, head and neck, liver or kidney cancer. The chain carries TRBV5-8 and TRBJ2-3; 10 nucleotides agree with TRBD1. This specimen was CD4+ or CD8+ T cells sorted from blood, taken in a trial of the OX40 agonist ivuxolimab. DNA of the CDR3: TGTGCCAGCAGCTGGGACAGGGGTAGCACAGATACGCAGTATTTT. Translation: CASSWDRGSTDTQYF.